The clone carrying this T cell receptor beta chain was seen more than once but under ten times. The data derive from a study of blood T cell repertoires in COVID-19. In the study overall: Samples of COVID-19 (acute and convalescent) were obtained from the United States, Italy and Spain. Sample material is recorded as cDNA or gDNA derived from T cells, B-cell-depleted T cells, or PBMCs.

V lost 4 bases to trimming and J lost 0 bases, with 9 bases between them. Per the germline V gene, CDR1 is SGHTA and CDR2 is FQGNSA. The CDR3 is made up of 14 amino acids. Original processing methods: Reference gene primer amplification gave estimated nucleated cell counts. Using immunoSEQ multiplex PCR, the repertoire was profiled, and TCRdb retains in-frame clones only, with some absent. Clone size and V and J calls were adopted from that table, with D and trimming inferred from the DNA. Counted here are 90,000 or so clones, 79% occurring once; the ten biggest clones make up roughly 24%. This sequence was found in a human donor in a cohort sampled during active COVID-19. Sequenced material: peripheral blood. The chain links TRBV7-2 to TRBJ2-5, with no clear D. DNA of the CDR3: TGTGCCAGCAGCTATGATACGGACCAAGAGACCCAGTACTTC. Its translation is CASSYDTDQETQYF.